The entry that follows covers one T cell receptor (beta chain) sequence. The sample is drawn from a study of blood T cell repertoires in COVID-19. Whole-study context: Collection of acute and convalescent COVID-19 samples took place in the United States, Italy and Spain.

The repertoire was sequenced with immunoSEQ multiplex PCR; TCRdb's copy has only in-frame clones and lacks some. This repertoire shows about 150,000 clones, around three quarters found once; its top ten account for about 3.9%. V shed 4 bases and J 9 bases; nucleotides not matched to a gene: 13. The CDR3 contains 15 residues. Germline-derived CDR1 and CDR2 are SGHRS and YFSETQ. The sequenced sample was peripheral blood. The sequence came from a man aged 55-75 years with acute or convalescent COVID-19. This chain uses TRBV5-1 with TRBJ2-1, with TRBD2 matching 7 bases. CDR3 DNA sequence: TGCGCCAGCAGCCTGAGCGGGAATGAGGTTGGTGAGCAGTTCTTC. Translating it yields CASSLSGNEVGEQFF. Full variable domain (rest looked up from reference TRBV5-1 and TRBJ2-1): KAGVTQTPRYLIKTRGQQVTLSCSPISGHRSVSWYQQTPGQGLQFLFEYFSETQRNKGNFPGRFSGRQFSNSRSEMNVSTLELGDSALYLCASSLSGNEVGEQFFGPGTRLTVL.